The next 22 T cell receptor beta chains were all read from a single sample in a study of cytomegalovirus exposure and HLA in healthy donors. Primers included in the PCR were 60 Vbeta and 13 Jbeta primers. Produced via immunoSEQ multiplex PCR; TCRdb's table is partial and in-frame only. The sample has under 200,000 clones; 75% are singletons. Sequencing input: PBMCs. Receptors originate from a male donor in good health and CMV-seronegative.

V and J are TRBV6-5 and TRBJ2-7; TRBD2 might be the D (6 bases). Germline lookup yields CDR1 MNHEY and CDR2 SVGAGI. CDR3 size: 15 residues. Trimming took 7 bases from V and 2 from J, leaving 18 bases between them. The CDR3 region has the DNA TGTGCCAGCACCCCGCCCTACGGGGGAACCTACGAGCAGTACTTC. This gives the protein CASTPPYGGTYEQYF.

V gene TRBV15 combines with J gene TRBJ1-1; D not resolved. The CDR3 sequence is 16 residues long. With 0 bases removed from V and 1 base from J, the gap between germline ends came to 12 bases. Per the germline V gene, CDR1 is LNHNV and CDR2 is YYDKDF (reference sequence). CDR3 sequence (DNA): TGTGCCACCAGCAGAGATCGAGGGCAGTCGAACACTGAAGCTTTCTTT. Protein: CATSRDRGQSNTEAFF.

The CDR3 DNA reads as TGTGCCAGCAGCTTAGGACAGGGGGCGTGGGAGCAGTACTTC. Translated, it gives CASSLGQGAWEQYF. This chain connects TRBV7-9 to TRBJ2-7; 10 bases fit TRBD1. The CDR3 spans 14 residues. Looked up from germline, CDR1 is SEHNR and CDR2 is FQNEAQ (reference sequence). J was trimmed by 7 bases and V by 1 base; bases with no gene match: 4.

The rearrangement uses TRBV2 and TRBJ1-1; 9 bases are shared with TRBD1. J lost 5 bases, V lost 6 bases, and 7 bases had no gene match. The CDR3 covers 14 residues. CDR1 SNHLY and CDR2 FYNNEI come from the germline V gene. The CDR3 spells CASRSQGAQTEAFF. The CDR3 nucleotides are TGTGCCAGCAGGTCACAGGGGGCGCAAACTGAAGCTTTCTTT.

The V call is TRBV10-3, the J call TRBJ2-3; 13 bases match TRBD2. With V trimmed by 2 bases and J by 3 bases, 5 bases remained unmatched. The germline V gene has CDR1 ENHRY and CDR2 SYGVKD. The length of the CDR3 is 17 residues. The CDR3: CAISETSGGDVTDTQYF. The CDR3 coding sequence is TGTGCCATCAGTGAGACTAGCGGGGGGGACGTAACAGATACGCAGTATTTT.

The chain uses TRBV7-3 and TRBJ2-2, with D maybe TRBD2 (5 bases). Germline loops: CDR1 SGHTA, CDR2 FQGTGA. Trimming removed 3 bases at V and 1 base at J, with 9 bases between. This CDR3 is built from 15 residues. This CDR3 reads CASSLDSVNTGELFF. The CDR3, as DNA: TGTGCCAGCAGCTTGGACTCGGTGAACACCGGGGAGCTGTTTTTT.

The V gene is TRBV2, the J gene TRBJ1-2, with 8 nucleotides matching TRBD1. V dropped 7 bases and J dropped 4; count of bases not matched to a gene: 8. Germline CDR1 SNHLY, CDR2 FYNNEI. CDR3 size: 14 residues. The CDR3 loop reads CASNLDRVAYGYTF. The CDR3 DNA is TGTGCCAGCAACTTGGACAGGGTTGCCTATGGCTACACCTTC.

This chain links TRBV5-6 with TRBJ1-1; weak D call: TRBD1 (5 bases). This CDR3 has 13 amino acids. V lost 2 bases, J lost 1 base, and 6 bases lay in between. CDR1 and CDR2 (germline): SGHDT, YYEEEE. The CDR3 DNA follows: TGTGCCAGCAGCTTCCAGGGGAACACTGAAGCTTTCTTT. Encoded protein: CASSFQGNTEAFF.

The V gene is TRBV19, the J gene TRBJ1-5; maybe TRBD1 (5 bases). The CDR3 has 14 amino acids. The V gene lost 6 bases and the J gene lost 5 bases, with 14 bases spanning the gap. From germline, CDR1 is LNHDA and CDR2 SQIVND (reference sequence). The CDR3 loop is CASSEQGRDQPQHF. The CDR3 DNA reads as TGTGCCAGTAGCGAGCAGGGTAGGGATCAGCCCCAGCATTTT.

The rearrangement uses TRBV28 and TRBJ1-2, with TRBD1 matching 10 bases. The germline V gene encodes CDR1 MDHEN and CDR2 SYDVKM. Trimming cost V 5 bases and J 5 bases; bases outside gene matches: 8. There are 15 residues in the CDR3. CDR3 in amino acids: CASSVLTGGGYGYTF. In nucleotides, the CDR3 is TGTGCCAGCAGTGTCTTGACAGGGGGCGGATATGGCTACACCTTC.

V usage is TRBV7-2 and J usage is TRBJ2-7; tentatively, D is TRBD2 (5 bases). From germline, CDR1 is SGHTA and CDR2 FQGNSA. The CDR3 loop spans 17 amino acids. Trimming left V 1 base short and J 7 bases short, with 23 bases between. CDR3 in amino acids: CASSLVGLATPAGEQYF. CDR3 bases: TGTGCCAGCAGCTTAGTTGGCCTAGCCACCCCCGCCGGGGAGCAGTACTTC.

This rearrangement joins TRBV5-5 to TRBJ2-7, with D possibly TRBD1 on 7 matching bases. Germline CDR1 reads SGHKS; CDR2 reads YYEKEE (reference sequence). This CDR3 spans 15 amino acids. Trimming stripped 0 bases from V and 2 bases from J, with 12 bases between. CDR3 sequence reads: CASSLGAGGPYEQYF. DNA of the CDR3: TGTGCCAGCAGCTTGGGGGCAGGGGGGCCCTACGAGCAGTACTTC.

The V gene is TRBV7-3, the J gene TRBJ1-1; 11 nucleotides agree with TRBD1. V trimming: 3 bases; J trimming: 5 bases; junction bases outside the gene matches: 2. The germline V gene has CDR1 SGHTA and CDR2 FQGTGA. There are 14 residues in the CDR3. The CDR3 region is CASSFGTGGTEAFF. The CDR3 DNA reads as TGTGCCAGCAGCTTCGGGACAGGGGGTACTGAAGCTTTCTTT.

The chain recombines TRBV2 with TRBJ2-5; 7 bases fit TRBD1. V was clipped by 5 bases and J by 1 base; unmatched bases: 7. Germline CDR1 is SNHLY and CDR2 is FYNNEI. This CDR3 has 15 amino acids. CDR3 amino acids: CASSKQGTVQETQYF. Written as DNA, the CDR3 is TGTGCCAGCAGTAAACAGGGGACAGTCCAAGAGACCCAGTACTTC.

The chain employs TRBV19 and TRBJ2-7; TRBD1 might be the D (6 bases). The CDR3 is 15 amino acids. The V gene's germline CDR1 is LNHDA and CDR2 SQIVND (reference sequence). V was cut by 3 bases and J by 3 bases, with 15 bases left in between. DNA of the CDR3: TGTGCCAGTAGTATGGGGGCAGGGAAGGTCTACGAGCAGTACTTC. Translating gives CASSMGAGKVYEQYF.

This clone was recorded once. J is TRBJ1-2 and V is TRBV5-4; D unclear. Germline CDR1 is SGHNT and CDR2 is YYREEE (reference sequence). The CDR3 is 14 amino acids. V lost 0 bases to trimming and J lost 8 bases, with 14 bases between them. The chain's CDR3 is CASSLDLGGNGYTF. CDR3 DNA: TGTGCCAGCAGCTTGGATCTGGGAGGGAACGGCTACACCTTC.

This chain connects TRBV4-1 to TRBJ1-5, with D perhaps TRBD1 (6 bases). CDR3 size: 18 residues. Trimming stripped 4 bases from V and 4 bases from J, with 23 bases between. Germline CDR1 and CDR2: MGHRA and YSYEKL. The DNA for the CDR3 is TGCGCCAGCAGCCTCAAGGTGGGGGCCGAGAAAAAAAATCAGCCCCAGCATTTT. Its protein product is CASSLKVGAEKKNQPQHF.

The chain carries TRBV7-2 and TRBJ2-4; D remains ambiguous. The CDR3 covers 17 residues. Germline CDR1 reads SGHTA; CDR2 reads FQGNSA. Trimming shortened V by 1 base and J by 1 base, and 14 bases separated the two germline ends. CDR3 in amino acids: CASSLVPSTGAKNIQYF. Written as DNA, the CDR3 is TGTGCCAGCAGCTTAGTCCCGAGCACCGGGGCCAAAAACATTCAGTACTTC.

V and J are TRBV27 and TRBJ1-2; the D gene is possibly TRBD1 (5 bases). Germline V gives CDR1 MNHEY, CDR2 SMNVEV (reference sequence). V lost 0 bases to trimming and J lost 7 bases, with 9 bases between them. The CDR3 spans 13 residues. Here the CDR3 DNA reads TGTGCCAGCAGTTTATCGGGGCTGGGTGGCTACACCTTC. It is translated as CASSLSGLGGYTF.

For this clone: This sample also contains other DNA sequences that code for the same CDR3. V and J are TRBV6-1 and TRBJ2-5; D perhaps matches TRBD1 (7 bases). Germline-derived CDR1 and CDR2 are MNHNS and SASEGT. The CDR3 has 14 residues. Trimming stripped 6 bases from V and 5 bases from J, with 16 bases between. This CDR3 is CASRTFGGQETQYF. Written as DNA, the CDR3 is TGTGCCAGCAGGACCTTCGGGGGACAGGAGACCCAGTACTTC.

The chain has TRBV6-5 and TRBJ2-1; 8 nucleotides agree with TRBD1. V shed 6 bases and J 10 bases; nucleotides not matched to a gene: 8. The CDR3 extends over 13 amino acids. Germline V gene sequence: CDR1 MNHEY, CDR2 SVGAGI. Here the CDR3 reads CASSPGTGYEQFF. The DNA for the CDR3 is TGTGCCAGCAGCCCCGGGACAGGTTACGAGCAGTTCTTC.

The rearrangement links TRBV9 to TRBJ1-1; unclear D gene. The CDR3 length is 12 residues. The germline V gene has CDR1 SGDLS and CDR2 YYNGEE. V was cut by 5 bases and J by 5 bases, with 10 bases left in between. The CDR3 region is CASSLDETEAFF. As DNA, the CDR3 is TGTGCCAGCAGTCTCGATGAGACTGAAGCTTTCTTT.